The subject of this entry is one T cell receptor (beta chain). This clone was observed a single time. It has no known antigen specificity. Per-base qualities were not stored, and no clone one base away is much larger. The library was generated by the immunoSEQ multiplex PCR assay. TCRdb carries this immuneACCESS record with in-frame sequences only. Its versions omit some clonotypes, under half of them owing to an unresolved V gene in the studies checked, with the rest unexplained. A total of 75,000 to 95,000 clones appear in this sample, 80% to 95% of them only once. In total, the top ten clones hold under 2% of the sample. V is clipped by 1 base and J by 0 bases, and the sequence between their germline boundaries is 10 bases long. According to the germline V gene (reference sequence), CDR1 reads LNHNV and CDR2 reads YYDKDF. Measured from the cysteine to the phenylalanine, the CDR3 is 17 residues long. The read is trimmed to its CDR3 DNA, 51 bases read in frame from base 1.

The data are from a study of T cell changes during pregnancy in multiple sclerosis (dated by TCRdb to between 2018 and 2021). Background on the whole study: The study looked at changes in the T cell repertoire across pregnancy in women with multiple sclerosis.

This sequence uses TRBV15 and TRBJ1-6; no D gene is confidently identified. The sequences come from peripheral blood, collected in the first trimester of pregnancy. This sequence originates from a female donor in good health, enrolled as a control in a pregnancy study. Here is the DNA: TGTGCCACCAGCAGAGGAGGGCGCAACTCCTATAATTCACCCCTCCACTTT. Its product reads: CATSRGGRNSYNSPLHF.